This T cell receptor beta chain emerged from a study of blood T cell repertoires in COVID-19. Generated by immunoSEQ multiplex PCR, the TCRdb table keeps only in-frame clones and is missing some. Of over 350,000 clones detected, 88% appear once; the ten largest clones hold 1.2%. Germline V CDR1 and CDR2: SGHNT, YENEEA. This CDR3 comprises 14 residues. V lost 1 base, J lost 1 base, and 7 bases lay in between. Before being deemed recovered, Cohort 3 donors had two negative PCRs, clearance, or symptom resolution. The clonotype comes from a woman younger than 35 who had recovered from COVID-19. The V and J genes are TRBV11-3 and TRBJ1-1; no clear D. The source material was PBMCs or T cells enriched from blood (not recorded which). Written as DNA, the CDR3 is TGTGCCAGCAGCTTAGGGGCAGCGAACACTGAAGCTTTCTTT. Protein: CASSLGAANTEAFF.